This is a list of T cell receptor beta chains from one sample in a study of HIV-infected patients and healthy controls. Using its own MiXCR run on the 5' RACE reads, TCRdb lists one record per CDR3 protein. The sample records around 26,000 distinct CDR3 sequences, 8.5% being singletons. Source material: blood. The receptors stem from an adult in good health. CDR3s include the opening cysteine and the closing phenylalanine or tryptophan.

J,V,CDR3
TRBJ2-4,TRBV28,CASTLGRGALDIQYF
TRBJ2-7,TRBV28,CASSPGPVGEQYF
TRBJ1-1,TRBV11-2,CASSLAIRLTNTEAFF
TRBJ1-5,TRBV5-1,CASSPLGEMNQPQHF
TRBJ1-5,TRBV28,CASSSSGRSWGQPQHF
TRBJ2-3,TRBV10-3,CAISESSGAVDTQYF
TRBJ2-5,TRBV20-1,CSATGAGIEQETQYF
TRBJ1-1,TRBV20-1,CSPNYGNTEAFF
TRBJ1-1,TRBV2,CASSEAGRQEAFF
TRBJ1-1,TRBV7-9,CASSLAGWTGEAFF
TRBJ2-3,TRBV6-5,CASSNTRTYPGDTQYF
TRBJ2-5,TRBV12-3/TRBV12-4,CASSGVPYGETQYF
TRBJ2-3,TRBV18,CASSNLPGGRTQYF
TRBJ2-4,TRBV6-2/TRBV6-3,CASSVRGNIQYF
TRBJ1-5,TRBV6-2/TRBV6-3,CASSYQGNQPQHF
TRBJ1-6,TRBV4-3,CASSQDSRPDRVLHF
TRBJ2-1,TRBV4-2,CASSQDGQGGEQFF
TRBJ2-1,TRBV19,CASSIGLAGGLNEQFF